This paragraph reports one TCR beta chain. This entry is derived from a study of patients and donors after allogeneic stem cell transplantation. TCRdb analysed the RT-PCR reads with MiXCR anew, one entry per CDR3 protein. Of approximately 7,600 distinct CDR3 sequences listed, 9.5% to 13% are singletons. Germline CDR1 and CDR2: SQVTM and ANQGSEA. The ends lost 5 bases at V and 7 bases at J; junction bases unmatched: 5. The CDR3 runs to 14 residues. What was sequenced was blood, either unsorted or a sorted T cell fraction (not recorded which). The chain employs TRBV29-1 and TRBJ2-2, with 12 nucleotides matching TRBD2. This clonotype was sampled from a human donor who was either an allogeneic HSCT recipient or a stem cell or donor lymphocyte infusion donor (not recorded which). It is not recorded whose cells these are; they may come from a transplant donor. CDR3 in amino acids: CSVYGLAGSGELFF. The CDR3 DNA reads TGCAGCGTTTATGGACTAGCGGGGAGCGGGGAGCTGTTTTTT.